These 12 T cell receptor delta chains came from one sample sequenced in a study of gamma-delta chains in newborns, infants, children. TCRdb reanalysed the reads via CATT. The table has about 2,000 delta-chain clones, 3% seen once; the top ten hold approximately 10%. The sample consisted of blood. Receptors originate from a child in good health.

Comments on this clone: The protein in TCRdb stems from a much larger clone and differs at residue 12 from this DNA's translation, likely a read error; here the protein is translated from the DNA. The chain links TRDV2 to TRDJ3; 10 nucleotides line up with TRDD3. Germline CDR1 and CDR2: GEAIGNYY and EKD. V lost 0 bases to trimming and J lost 2 bases; unmatched junction nucleotides: 12. The CDR3 length is 21 residues. The CDR3 DNA reads as TGTGCCTGTGACACCCTCCGAGGGCTGGGGGATAGCACCTGGGACACCCGACAGATGTTTTTC. Protein sequence: CACDTLRGLGDSTWDTRQMFF.

This clone is labeled as large (0.1 to 1%). The CDR3 DNA reads as TGTGCCTGTGACACCCGGCCTTCCACGACTGGGGGATACAGGGCCGATAAACTCATCTTT. It encodes CACDTRPSTTGGYRADKLIF. The chain combines TRDV2 with TRDJ1; TRDD3 matches at 12 bases. The CDR3 covers 20 residues. The V gene end was trimmed by 0 bases and the J gene end by 3 bases; junction bases not matched to a gene: 16. CDR1 and CDR2 (germline): GEAIGNYY, EKD.

To note about this clone: A single base separates this from a much larger clone, so it may be a read error. The same CDR3 also results from other DNA sequences found in this sample. This chain connects TRDV2 to TRDJ1; 11 nucleotides line up with TRDD3. The CDR3 runs to 19 residues. Germline CDR1 reads GEAIGNYY; CDR2 reads EKD. Unmatched junction bases numbered 11, after V lost 0 bases and J lost 0 bases. The CDR3 DNA reads TGTGCCTGTGACACCGTCCCCTTACTGGGGGATAGAGACACCGATAAACTCATCTTT. It is translated as CACDTVPLLGDRDTDKLIF.

This clone showed up just a few times. A much larger clone lies a single base off, so this may be a read error. The chain uses TRDV2 and TRDJ1; D is possibly TRDD3 (5 bases). V was pared by 1 base and J by 5 bases, with 16 bases between. The CDR3 spans 15 residues. Germline CDR1 reads GEAIGNYY; CDR2 reads EKD. CDR3 bases: TGTGCCTGTGACACTGCCACATCTAGGGGGGATAAACTCATCTTT. Translated: CACDTATSRGDKLIF.

Regarding this clone: A far larger clone lies a single base away; this is likely a read error. The chain recombines TRDV2 with TRDJ1, with D possibly TRDD3 on 5 matching bases. Germline CDR1 is GEAIGNYY and CDR2 is EKD. Trimming removed 0 bases from V and 0 bases from J, with 19 bases in between. The CDR3 is 18 residues long. CDR3 bases: TGTGCCTGTGACACCCTTCTTTCTACTGAGGGATACACCGATAAACTCATCTTT. Amino acids: CACDTLLSTEGYTDKLIF.

This clone is large (0.1 to 1%) within its sample. Additional DNA sequences in this sample encode the identical CDR3. The rearrangement links TRDV2 to TRDJ1; the match to TRDD3 covers 8 bases. The CDR3 runs 20 residues. Unmatched junction bases numbered 21, after V lost 4 bases and J lost 0 bases. The germline V gene encodes CDR1 GEAIGNYY and CDR2 EKD. The CDR3 region is CACELLSTGGHNPNTDKLIF. CDR3 sequence (DNA): TGTGCCTGTGAGCTTTTAAGTACTGGGGGGCACAACCCCAACACCGATAAACTCATCTTT.

As regards this clone: With a much larger clone just one base away, this may be a read error. The J gene is TRDJ1, the V gene TRAV29/DV5; 13 bases fit TRDD3. Germline-derived CDR1 and CDR2 are NSMFDY and ISSIKDK. Germline trimming cut 0 bases from V and 4 bases from J; bases unmatched to any gene: 18. The CDR3 totals 20 residues. CDR3 in DNA: TGTGCAGCAAGCGCTGTACTGGGGGATACGCGTAGGGGTAGCAACGATAAACTCATCTTT. This translates into CAASAVLGDTRRGSNDKLIF. Full variable domain (remainder filled in from reference TRAV29/DV5 and TRDJ1): DQQVKQNSPSLSVQEGRISILNCDYTNSMFDYFLWYKKYPAEGPTFLISISSIKDKNEDGRFTVFLNKSAKHLSLHIVPSQPGDSAVYFCAASAVLGDTRRGSNDKLIFGKGTRVTVEP.

This clone came up a few times. With a much larger clone just one base away, this may be a read error. The same CDR3 can be traced to other DNA sequences in this sample. V is TRDV2 and J is TRDJ1, with TRDD3 identical over 8 bases. The germline gives CDR1 GEAIGNYY, CDR2 EKD. The CDR3 is 16 amino acids. The CDR3 spells CACDYTGGRGTDKLIF. The CDR3 coding sequence is TGTGCCTGTGACTATACTGGGGGCCGAGGCACCGATAAGCTCATCTTT.

This clone was counted a few times. A single base is all that separates this from a far larger clone, so a read error is likely. The chain uses TRDV2 and TRDJ1; 10 bases match TRDD3. The V gene end was trimmed by 0 bases and the J gene end by 1 base; junction bases not matched to a gene: 10. Germline CDR1 and CDR2: GEAIGNYY and EKD. This CDR3 comprises 18 residues. CDR3 amino acids: CACDTLTGDTRSTDKLIF. CDR3 sequence (DNA): TGTGCCTGTGACACCCTGACGGGGGATACGCGAAGCACCGATAAACTCATCTTT.

In regard to this clone: A much larger clone differs from this one at a single base, so this may be a read error. The V gene is TRDV1, the J gene TRDJ1; 8 positions agree with TRDD3. This CDR3 spans 19 amino acids. Germline V gives CDR1 TSWWSYY, CDR2 QGS. J was trimmed by 3 bases and V by 3 bases; bases with no gene match: 18. The CDR3 nucleotides read TGTGCTCTTGGGGACCTCATTCCCCACTGGGGGGTACCCCCCGATAAACTCATCTTT. It codes for CALGDLIPHWGVPPDKLIF.

In its sample, this clone ranks as large (0.1 to 1%). The rearrangement links TRDV2 to TRDJ1; 11 bases match TRDD3. CDR1 is GEAIGNYY, CDR2 EKD, per germline. V was clipped by 0 bases and J by 4 bases; unmatched bases: 3. CDR3 length equals 15 residues. The CDR3 loop reads CACDTLGDTNDKLIF. Here the CDR3 DNA reads TGTGCCTGTGACACCCTGGGGGATACCAACGATAAACTCATCTTT.

By its share, this clone is medium-sized. Other DNA variants within this sample encode the same CDR3. The rearrangement links TRDV1 to TRDJ1; D possibly corresponds to TRDD2 (9 bases). The CDR3 has 20 amino acids. Trimming left V 3 bases short and J 0 bases short, with 26 bases between. CDR1 and CDR2 from the germline V gene are TSWWSYY and QGS. The CDR3 nucleotides are TGTGCTCTTGGGGACAGAAGGGCCTTCCTACTGGGGGCTTACACCGATAAACTCATCTTT. Amino acids: CALGDRRAFLLGAYTDKLIF.